This TCR beta chain was identified during a study of blood T cell repertoires in COVID-19. Study at large: Some COVID-19 samples were acute and others convalescent; all came from the United States, Italy and Spain.

Individuals aged about 18 to 90 years were recruited from approximately 24 US areas. Cohort allocation depended upon clinical history that participants reported. Donors in Cohort 3 who had recovered were those with two negative PCRs, healthcare professional clearance, or resolution of their symptoms. V was trimmed by 6 bases and J by 6 bases, leaving 7 bases between them. The CDR3 runs to 11 residues. Germline V lookup: CDR1 KGHDR, CDR2 SFDVKD. The protocol was immunoSEQ multiplex PCR, while the TCRdb copy is restricted to in-frame clones and leaves out a portion. The table records about 210,000 clones, about 81% of them present only once.

The chain employs TRBV24-1 and TRBJ1-2; tentatively, D is TRBD1 (6 bases). This clonotype was obtained from a man aged 35 to 55 who had recovered from COVID-19. Source material: PBMCs or T cells enriched from blood (not recorded which). DNA for the CDR3: TGTGCCACCAGTCAGGGGCATGGCTACACCTTC. Translated, it gives CATSQGHGYTF.